The present TCR beta chain was sequenced within a study of blood T cell repertoires in COVID-19. Study overall: Some COVID-19 samples were acute and others convalescent; all came from the United States, Italy and Spain.

Enrollment of patients from Seattle took place during active infection, with longitudinal follow-up. The authors' processing: Amplification from reference gene primers served as the basis for estimated nucleated cell counts. TCRdb keeps only in-frame clones here, not all; method: immunoSEQ multiplex PCR. For V, J and clone size, that table is used; D and trimming come from the DNA. The sample carries 250,000 to 300,000 clones, 88% recorded once. CDR3 length equals 16 residues. The J segment lost 0 bases and the V segment lost 4 bases, leaving 3 bases of the junction unmatched. Germline CDR1 and CDR2: LGHDT and YNNKEL (reference sequence).

The material sequenced was peripheral blood. This chain links TRBV3-1 (or the pseudogene TRBV3-2) with TRBJ2-1; 10 bases line up with TRBD2. The receptor was derived from a woman aged 25 to 39 with COVID-19, enrolled during active disease. The DNA of the CDR3 is TGTGCCAGCAGCCCCCTAGCGGGGGACTCCTACAATGAGCAGTTCTTC. Translating gives CASSPLAGDSYNEQFF.